This TCR beta chain was recovered during a study of OX40 agonist ivuxolimab in advanced cancers. The V and J ends lost 4 bases and 2 bases, in that order; junction bases with no gene match: 7. Germline V gene data show CDR1 as LNHNV and CDR2 as YYDKDF (reference sequence). This CDR3 comprises 15 residues. The table came from immunoSEQ multiplex PCR; TCRdb's copy has only in-frame clones and leaves some out. The table records around 30,000 clones, about four fifths of them present only once. The sequenced sample was CD4+ or CD8+ T cells sorted from blood, obtained in a trial of the OX40 agonist ivuxolimab. The V and J genes are TRBV15 and TRBJ2-7; 8 bases are shared with TRBD1. The clonotype was recovered from an adult with an advanced solid tumor such as melanoma, head and neck, liver or kidney cancer. The CDR3 sequence is CATSKDRGLTYEQYF. CDR3 DNA sequence: TGTGCCACCAGCAAAGACAGGGGTCTAACCTACGAGCAGTACTTC.